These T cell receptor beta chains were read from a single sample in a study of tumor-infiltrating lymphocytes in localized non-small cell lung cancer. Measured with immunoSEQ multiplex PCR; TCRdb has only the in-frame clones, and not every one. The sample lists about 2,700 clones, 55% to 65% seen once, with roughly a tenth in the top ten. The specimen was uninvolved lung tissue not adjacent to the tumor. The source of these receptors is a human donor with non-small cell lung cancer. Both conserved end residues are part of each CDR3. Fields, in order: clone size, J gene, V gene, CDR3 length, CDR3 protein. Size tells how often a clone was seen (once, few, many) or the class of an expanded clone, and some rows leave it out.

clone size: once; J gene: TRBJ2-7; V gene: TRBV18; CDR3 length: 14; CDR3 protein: CASSPQRQGYEQYF
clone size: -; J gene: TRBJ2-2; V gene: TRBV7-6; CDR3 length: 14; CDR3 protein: CASKAQGSTGELFF
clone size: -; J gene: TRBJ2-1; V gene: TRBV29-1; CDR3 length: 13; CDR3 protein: CSAGRDSYNEQFF
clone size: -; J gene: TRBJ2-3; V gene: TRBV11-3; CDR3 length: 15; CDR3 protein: CASTLDGGITDTQYF
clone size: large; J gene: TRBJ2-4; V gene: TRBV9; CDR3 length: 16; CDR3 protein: CASSPGTSGGGDIQYF
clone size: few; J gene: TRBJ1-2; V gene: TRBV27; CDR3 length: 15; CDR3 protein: CASSLSWGKHYGYTF
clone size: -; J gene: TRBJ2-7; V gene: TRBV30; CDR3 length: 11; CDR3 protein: CARGSKYEQYF
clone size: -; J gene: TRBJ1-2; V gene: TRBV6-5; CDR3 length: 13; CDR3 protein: CASKGGTNYGYTF
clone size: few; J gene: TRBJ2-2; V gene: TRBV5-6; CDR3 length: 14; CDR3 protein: CASSSLPRTGELFF
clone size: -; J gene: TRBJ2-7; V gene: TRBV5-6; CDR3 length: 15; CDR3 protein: CASSGGQSLAYEQYF
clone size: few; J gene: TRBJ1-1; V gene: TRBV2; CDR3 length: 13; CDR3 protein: CASSPPRRNEAFF
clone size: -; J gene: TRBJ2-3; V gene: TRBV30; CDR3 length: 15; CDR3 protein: CAWSVKTSGTDTQYF
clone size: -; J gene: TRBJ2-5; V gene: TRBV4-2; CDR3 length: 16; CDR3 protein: CASSQGAGGPGETQYF
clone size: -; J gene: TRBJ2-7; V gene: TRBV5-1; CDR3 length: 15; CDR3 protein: CASSPGGTGLYEQYF
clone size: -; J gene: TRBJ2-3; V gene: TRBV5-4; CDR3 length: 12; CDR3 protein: CASSESADTQYF
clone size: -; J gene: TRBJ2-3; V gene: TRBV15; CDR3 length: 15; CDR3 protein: CATSRTSGHTDTQYF
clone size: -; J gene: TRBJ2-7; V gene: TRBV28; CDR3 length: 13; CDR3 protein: CASSWGLAGDASF
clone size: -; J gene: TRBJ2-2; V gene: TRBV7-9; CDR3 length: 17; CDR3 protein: CASSFPTEGQGSGELFF
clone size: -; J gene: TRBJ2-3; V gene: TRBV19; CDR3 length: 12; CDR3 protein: CASSRVADTQYF
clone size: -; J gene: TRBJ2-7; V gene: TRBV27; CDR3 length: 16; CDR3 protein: CASSFNPDRLTYEQYF
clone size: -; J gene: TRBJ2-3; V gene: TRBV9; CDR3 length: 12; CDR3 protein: CASSVGDDTQYF
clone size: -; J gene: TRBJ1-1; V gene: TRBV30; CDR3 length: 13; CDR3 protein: CAWSFWGSTEAFF
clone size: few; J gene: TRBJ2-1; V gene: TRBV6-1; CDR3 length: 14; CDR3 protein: CAGGGQGIGNEQFF
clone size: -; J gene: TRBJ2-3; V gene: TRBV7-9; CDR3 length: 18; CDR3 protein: CASSSPDGTHTQRDTQYF
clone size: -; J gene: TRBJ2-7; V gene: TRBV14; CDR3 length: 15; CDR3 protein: CASSGGTSLRHEQYF
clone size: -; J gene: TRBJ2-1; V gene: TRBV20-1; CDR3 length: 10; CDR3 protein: CSAQENEQFF
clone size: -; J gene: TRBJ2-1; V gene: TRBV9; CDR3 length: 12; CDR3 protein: CASSVSVNEQFF
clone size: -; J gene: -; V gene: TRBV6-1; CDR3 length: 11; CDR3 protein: CASSVSGTQYF
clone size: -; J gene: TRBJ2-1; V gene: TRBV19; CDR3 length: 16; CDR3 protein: CASSNAPGLMVNEQFF
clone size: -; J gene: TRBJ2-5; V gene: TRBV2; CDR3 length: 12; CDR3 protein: CASRLHSQTQYF
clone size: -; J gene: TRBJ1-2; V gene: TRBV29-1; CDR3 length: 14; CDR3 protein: CSVRDGQGANGYTF
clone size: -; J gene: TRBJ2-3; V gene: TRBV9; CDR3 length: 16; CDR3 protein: CASSVGGSGRTDTQYF
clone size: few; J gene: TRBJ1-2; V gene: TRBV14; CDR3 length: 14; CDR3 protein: CANLPGQANYGYTF
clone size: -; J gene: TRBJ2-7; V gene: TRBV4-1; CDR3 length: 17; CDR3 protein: CASSQAPDGTLPYEQYF
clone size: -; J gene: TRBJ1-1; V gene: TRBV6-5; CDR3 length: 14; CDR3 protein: CASRHPELNTEAFF
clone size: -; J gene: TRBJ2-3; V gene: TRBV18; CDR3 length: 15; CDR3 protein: CASSPTSGRGDTQYF
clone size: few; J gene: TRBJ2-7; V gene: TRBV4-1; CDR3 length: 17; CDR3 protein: CASSQDPHQRGTYEQYF
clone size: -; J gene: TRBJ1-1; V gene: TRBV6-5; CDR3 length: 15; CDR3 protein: CASRIPGQPNTEAFF
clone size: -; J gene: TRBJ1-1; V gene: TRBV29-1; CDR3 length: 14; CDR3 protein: CSAITRQANTEAFF
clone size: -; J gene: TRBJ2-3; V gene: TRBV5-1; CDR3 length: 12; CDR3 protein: CASSLEKHTQYF
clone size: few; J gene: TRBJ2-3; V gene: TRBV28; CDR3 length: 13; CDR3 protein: CASAGGRPDTQYF
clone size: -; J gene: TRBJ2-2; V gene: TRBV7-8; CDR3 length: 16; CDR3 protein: CASSYSAGRGTGELFF
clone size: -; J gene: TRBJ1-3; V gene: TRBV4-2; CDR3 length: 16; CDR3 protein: CASSQDGGGTGNTIYF
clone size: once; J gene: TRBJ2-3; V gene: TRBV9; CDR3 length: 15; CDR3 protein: CASSVEGAGTDTQYF
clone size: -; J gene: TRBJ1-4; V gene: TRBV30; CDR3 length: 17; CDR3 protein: CAWSALSEAGGNEKLFF
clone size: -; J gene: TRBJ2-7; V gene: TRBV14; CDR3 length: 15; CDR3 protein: CASSQGTSLDYEQYF
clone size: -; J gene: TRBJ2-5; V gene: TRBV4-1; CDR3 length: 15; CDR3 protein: CASSQSWTGIETQYF